The 13 T cell receptor beta chains given below trace back to one sample, sequenced in a study of T cells in Graves' hyperthyroidism and ophthalmopathy. Amplified regions were TCR beta CDR3 sequences from RNA transcripts. The TCR CDR3 was amplified in a first-round RT-PCR using the HTBI primer set. TCRdb used MiXCR to reprocess the multiplex PCR reads, holding one entry per CDR3 protein. The table includes about 420,000 distinct CDR3 sequences, 15% to 17% detected once. Sequenced input: blood. Every receptor here comes from a woman under 30 with Graves' hyperthyroidism.

The V gene is TRBV20-1, the J gene TRBJ2-3, with 8 bases fitting TRBD2. The CDR3 is made up of 20 amino acids. Germline V CDR1 and CDR2: DFQATT, SNEGSKA (reference sequence). Unmatched junction bases numbered 26, after V lost 3 bases and J lost 6 bases. CDR3 loop: CSASSTGGWFRAHTFDTQYF. The CDR3 DNA follows: TGCAGTGCTAGCTCCACGGGAGGGTGGTTCCGAGCCCACACATTTGATACGCAGTATTTT.

Ten or more counts support this clonotype. This rearrangement joins TRBV9 to TRBJ2-5; maybe TRBD1 (5 bases). The V end lost 3 bases, the J end lost 5 bases, and 11 bases lay between the germline ends. The CDR3 runs 13 residues. Germline values: CDR1 SGDLS, CDR2 YYNGEE. For the CDR3, the DNA is TGTGCCAGCAGCGCCAGGGTTAGGGAGACCCAGTACTTC. Its translation is CASSARVRETQYF.

This clonotype was recorded at least ten times. V is TRBV7-2 and J is TRBJ2-7; the match to TRBD2 covers 10 bases. CDR3 length: 16 residues. Germline assignment: CDR1 SGHTA and CDR2 FQGNSA. The J segment lost 2 bases and the V segment lost 1 base, leaving 5 bases of the junction unmatched. The CDR3 region has the DNA TGTGCCAGCAGCTTAGAGGCAGCGGGAGGGGCCTACGAGCAGTACTTC. Its translation: CASSLEAAGGAYEQYF.

This clonotype was seen at least ten times. The chain employs TRBV6-1 and TRBJ2-7, with 9 bases aligning to TRBD1. Trimming took 6 bases from V and 3 from J; bases not matched to a gene: 9. In germline, CDR1 is MNHNS, CDR2 SASEGT. The CDR3 covers 15 residues. In DNA, the CDR3 is TGTGCCAGCAGCGAAACAGGGGGCGAGGTCTACGAGCAGTACTTC. Translation gives CASSETGGEVYEQYF.

This chain joins TRBV20-1 and TRBJ1-1; no clear D gene. The CDR3 has 14 amino acids. V was cut by 6 bases and J by 0 bases, with 14 bases left in between. Germline V gene sequence: CDR1 DFQATT, CDR2 SNEGSKA (reference sequence). CDR3 nucleotides: TGCAGTGCGCCAAGTAGAGTGATGAACACTGAAGCTTTCTTT. Its translation: CSAPSRVMNTEAFF.

This clonotype was detected ten times or more. V gene TRBV14 combines with J gene TRBJ1-4, with D maybe TRBD1 (6 bases). The ends were cut back, 0 bases at V and 8 bases at J, with 19 bases in the middle. Germline CDR1 is SGHDN and CDR2 is FVKESK. CDR3 length: 17 residues. The CDR3 region has the DNA TGTGCCAGCAGCCAAGATATCAGGGGTTCCTGGAAGGAAAAACTGTTTTTT. Residues: CASSQDIRGSWKEKLFF.

The chain links TRBV18 to TRBJ1-5; D may be TRBD1 (6 bases). V was trimmed by 4 bases and J by 7 bases, leaving 11 bases between them. Germline-derived CDR1 and CDR2 are KGHSH and LQKENI. The CDR3 has 13 amino acids. The CDR3 coding sequence is TGTGCCAGCTCACAGAACAGGGTCCAGCCCCAGCATTTT. Protein: CASSQNRVQPQHF.

Many counts were recorded for this clonotype. V is TRBV24-1 and J is TRBJ2-5, with TRBD2 as a possible D gene (6 bases). The germline V gene has CDR1 KGHDR and CDR2 SFDVKD. V dropped 1 base and J dropped 3 bases, with 11 bases sitting between them. The CDR3 runs to 15 residues. The DNA of the CDR3 is TGTGCCACCAGTGATTTTGGAGGGCTCGAAGAGACCCAGTACTTC. It translates to CATSDFGGLEETQYF.

This clonotype occurred many times. J is TRBJ1-2 and V is TRBV6-6; TRBD1 is a possible D gene (5 bases). V shed 0 bases and J shed 7 bases, with 15 bases lying between them. The CDR3 is 15 residues long. CDR1 is MNHNY and CDR2 is SVGAGI in the germline V gene (reference sequence). CDR3 DNA: TGTGCCAGCAGTTACTCGAATCCAGGGAGTAGTGGCTACACCTTC. Its protein product is CASSYSNPGSSGYTF.

The chain has TRBV4-2 and TRBJ1-4; D gene unclear. Germline V gene data show CDR1 as LGHNA and CDR2 as YNFKEQ. The CDR3 totals 16 residues. Trimming took off 3 bases at V and 0 bases at J, with 11 bases between the two ends. Written as DNA, the CDR3 is TGTGCCAGCAGCCACCTCGACGGTGCAACTAATGAAAAACTGTTTTTT. It specifies CASSHLDGATNEKLFF.

This clonotype showed up many times. The chain joins TRBV20-1 to TRBJ2-1, with 7 bases lining up with TRBD1. CDR1 is DFQATT, CDR2 SNEGSKA, per germline (reference sequence). The length of the CDR3 is 13 residues. With V trimmed by 5 bases and J by 7 bases, 8 bases remained unmatched. The CDR3 loop reads CSAGVDRANEQFF. Written as DNA, the CDR3 is TGCAGTGCTGGAGTCGACAGGGCAAATGAGCAGTTCTTC.

A word on this clonotype: This clone may be a read error of a much larger clone one base away. This chain joins TRBV12-3 or TRBV12-4 and TRBJ1-6; D gene ambiguous. Between the trimmed V and J ends, which lost 11 bases and 7 bases, there was a span of 15 bases. There are 13 residues in the CDR3. CDR3: CAVLRMGNSPLHF. The CDR3 DNA follows: TGTGCCGTACTCCGGATGGGGAATTCACCCCTCCACTTT.

This clonotype was observed at least ten times. The genes are TRBV12-3 or TRBV12-4 and TRBJ2-5, with a possible D match to TRBD1 (6 bases). V shed 7 bases and J shed 3 bases, with 18 bases lying between them. The CDR3 extends over 15 amino acids. The CDR3 coding sequence is TGTGCCAGCACCGAACAGGGATGGGTAAAAGAGACCCAGTACTTC. Protein sequence: CASTEQGWVKETQYF.